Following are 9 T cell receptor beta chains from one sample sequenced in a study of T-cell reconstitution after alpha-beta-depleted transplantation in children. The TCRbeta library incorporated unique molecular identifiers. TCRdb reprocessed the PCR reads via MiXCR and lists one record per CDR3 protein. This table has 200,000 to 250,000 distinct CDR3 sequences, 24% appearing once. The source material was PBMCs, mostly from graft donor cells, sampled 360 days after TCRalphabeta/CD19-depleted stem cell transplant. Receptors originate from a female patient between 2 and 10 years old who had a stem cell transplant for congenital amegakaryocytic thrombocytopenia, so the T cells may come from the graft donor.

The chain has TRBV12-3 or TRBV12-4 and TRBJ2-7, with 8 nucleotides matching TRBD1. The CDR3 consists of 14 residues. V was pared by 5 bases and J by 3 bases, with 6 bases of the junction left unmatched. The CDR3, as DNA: TGTGCCAGCAGTCGGGACAGGACCCGCTACGAGCAGTACTTC. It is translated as CASSRDRTRYEQYF.

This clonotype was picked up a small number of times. Here the CDR3 DNA reads TGTGCCGGAAGCCAGGACACCTATAATGAAAAACTGTTTTTT. The encoded protein is CAGSQDTYNEKLFF. The chain carries TRBV6-1 and TRBJ1-4; D possibly corresponds to TRBD1 (5 bases). The V end was cut by 11 bases, the J end by 4 bases, with 17 bases between. The CDR3 consists of 14 residues. The V gene's germline CDR1 is MNHNS and CDR2 SASEGT.

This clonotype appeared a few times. CDR3 sequence reads: CASSLDQRGHTGELFF. CDR3 nucleotides: TGCGCCAGCAGCTTGGACCAGCGGGGGCACACCGGGGAGCTGTTTTTT. The V gene is TRBV5-1, the J gene TRBJ2-2; TRBD2 aligns across 8 bases. The CDR3 has 16 amino acids. The germline gives CDR1 SGHRS, CDR2 YFSETQ. J was trimmed by 3 bases and V by 0 bases; bases with no gene match: 4.

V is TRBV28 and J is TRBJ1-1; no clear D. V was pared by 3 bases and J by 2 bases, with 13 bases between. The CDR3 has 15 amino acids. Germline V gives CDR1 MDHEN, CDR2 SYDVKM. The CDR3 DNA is TGTGCCAGCAGTTTGTTGTCGGGGTTTAACACTGAAGCTTTCTTT. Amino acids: CASSLLSGFNTEAFF.

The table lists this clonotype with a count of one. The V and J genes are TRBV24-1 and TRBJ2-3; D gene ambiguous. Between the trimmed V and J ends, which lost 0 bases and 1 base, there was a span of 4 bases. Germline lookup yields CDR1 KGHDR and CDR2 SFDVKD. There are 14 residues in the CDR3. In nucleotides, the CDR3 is TGTGCCACCAGTGATTTGTCAGGCACAGATACGCAGTATTTT. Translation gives CATSDLSGTDTQYF.

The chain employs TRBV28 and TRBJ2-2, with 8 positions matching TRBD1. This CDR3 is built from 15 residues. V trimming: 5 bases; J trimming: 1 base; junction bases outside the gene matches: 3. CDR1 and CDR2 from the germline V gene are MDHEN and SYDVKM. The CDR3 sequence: CASSRTGQNTGELFF. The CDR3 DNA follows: TGTGCCAGCAGTAGGACAGGGCAGAACACCGGGGAGCTGTTTTTT.

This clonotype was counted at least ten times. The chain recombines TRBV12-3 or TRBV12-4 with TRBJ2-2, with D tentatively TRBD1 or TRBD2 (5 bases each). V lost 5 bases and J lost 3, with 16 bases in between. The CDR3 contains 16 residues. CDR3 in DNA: TGTGCCAGCAGTACCTCGGGGCTGGTCTACACCGGGGAGCTGTTTTTT. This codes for CASSTSGLVYTGELFF.

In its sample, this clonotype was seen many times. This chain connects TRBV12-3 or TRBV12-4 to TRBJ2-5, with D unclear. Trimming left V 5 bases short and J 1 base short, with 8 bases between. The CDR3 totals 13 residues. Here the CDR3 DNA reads TGTGCCAGCAGTATCAACACCCAAGAGACCCAGTACTTC. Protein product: CASSINTQETQYF.

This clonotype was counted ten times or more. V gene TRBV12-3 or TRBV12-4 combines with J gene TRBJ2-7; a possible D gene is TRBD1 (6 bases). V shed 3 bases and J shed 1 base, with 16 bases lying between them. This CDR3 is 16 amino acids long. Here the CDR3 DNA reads TGTGCCAGCAGTTTTTCTGGGGGCGCGTCGTCCTACGAGCAGTACTTC. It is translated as CASSFSGGASSYEQYF.